Here is one TCR beta chain with its context. Its antigen is currently unknown. The data derive from a study of cytomegalovirus exposure and HLA in healthy donors. Study-level results: Reported results showed that the classifier diagnosed cytomegalovirus status with high specificity and sensitivity. In a later analysis, a genetic analysis reported fewer productive-TCR N-insertions in an Asian-associated ancestry cluster than the cohort average. According to an earlier analysis, most TCR beta V segments yielded productive rearrangements about 87% or about 30% of the time. In a later analysis, TCR beta V- and J-gene trimming was associated with a missense DCLRE1C variant.

Germline V gene sequence: CDR1 PRHDT, CDR2 FYEKMQ (reference sequence). Trimming took 4 bases from V and 4 from J, leaving 10 bases between them. The CDR3 totals 14 residues. The PCR used 60 Vbeta and 13 Jbeta primers. Sequencing used immunoSEQ multiplex PCR; TCRdb keeps in-frame clones, though not all of them. The repertoire consists of roughly 190,000 clones, with approximately 78% occurring once and the leading ten covering 13% to 15%. The TCR comes from a woman in her thirties in good health and CMV-seropositive. This chain joins TRBV13 and TRBJ1-4, with unresolved D. Material: PBMCs. CDR3: CASSYTEGNEKLFF. CDR3 bases: TGTGCCAGCAGCTACACAGAGGGTAATGAAAAACTGTTTTTT.